Presented here are 19 T cell receptor beta chains from one specimen sequenced in a study of graft-versus-host responses after intestinal transplantation. The method was immunoSEQ multiplex PCR; TCRdb's version includes in-frame clones alone and lacks a portion of them. Among around 4,600 clones listed, 20% to 30% were seen once. Here the sequenced sample was alloreactive CD4+ T cells from a mixed lymphocyte reaction culture, taken before intestinal transplant. Subset given: CFSE-low proliferating T cells sorted from roughly six-day pre-transplant mixed lymphocyte reaction (GvH or HvG direction). These receptors originate from a human patient who received an intestinal transplant.

This chain links TRBV11-3 with TRBJ1-3; the D is unclear. Trimming pared 5 bases from V and 4 bases from J, leaving 12 bases between. The CDR3 runs to 14 residues. Germline V gives CDR1 SGHNT, CDR2 YENEEA. The CDR3 sequence: CASSNGEPGNTIYF. CDR3 nucleotides: TGTGCCAGCAGCAACGGGGAGCCAGGAAACACCATATATTTT.

The chain links TRBV6-5 to TRBJ2-3, with 10 bases aligning to TRBD2. Germline-derived CDR1 and CDR2 are MNHEY and SVGAGI. The CDR3 loop spans 16 amino acids. After removal of 6 bases from V and 2 bases from J, the junction contained 8 bases not matched to a gene. The CDR3 sequence is CASSYTLAGPTDTQYF. The CDR3 DNA reads as TGTGCCAGCAGCTACACACTAGCGGGACCCACAGATACGCAGTATTTT.

This chain joins TRBV19 and TRBJ1-5, with no clear D. CDR1 is LNHDA, CDR2 SQIVND, per germline (reference sequence). This CDR3 has 14 amino acids. The V end was cut by 5 bases, the J end by 0 bases, with 8 bases between. The CDR3 spells CASSGRSSNQPQHF. CDR3 coding DNA: TGTGCCAGTAGTGGTCGCTCTAGCAATCAGCCCCAGCATTTT.

This clone counts as medium-sized (0.01 to 0.1%). Written as DNA, the CDR3 is TGTGCCAGTAAAGGGGGCAATGAGCAGTTCTTC. This sequence encodes CASKGGNEQFF. The chain employs TRBV19 and TRBJ2-1; TRBD1 might be the D (6 bases). Germline V gives CDR1 LNHDA, CDR2 SQIVND (reference sequence). CDR3 length: 11 amino acids. The germline V and J ends were trimmed by 7 bases and 6 bases, with 7 bases remaining between them.

This clone was counted only a few times. The V call is TRBV6-1, the J call TRBJ1-1; D perhaps matches TRBD1 (6 bases). Germline assignment: CDR1 MNHNS and CDR2 SASEGT. The CDR3 sequence is 13 residues long. Trimming left V 8 bases short and J 6 bases short, with 16 bases between. This CDR3 reads CASGRGLRAEAFF. The CDR3, as DNA: TGTGCCAGCGGTAGGGGGTTGAGGGCTGAAGCTTTCTTT.

To note about this clone: A much larger clone lies a single base off, so this may be a read error. The gene calls are TRBV29-1 and TRBJ2-4; D call uncertain. The length of the CDR3 is 15 residues. Germline lookup yields CDR1 SQVTM and CDR2 ANQGSEA. V dropped 4 bases and J dropped 1 base, with 14 bases sitting between them. CDR3: CSVVSQAMAKNIQYF. For the CDR3, the DNA is TGCAGCGTTGTTAGTCAGGCCATGGCCAAAAACATTCAGTACTTC.

By share of the sample, this clone is medium-sized (0.01 to 0.1%). CDR3 protein: CASSLVGPGNTIYF. The CDR3 DNA is TGTGCCAGCAGCTTGGTAGGGCCCGGAAACACCATATATTTT. This rearrangement joins TRBV5-5 to TRBJ1-3, with D hard to call. The CDR3 is made up of 14 amino acids. Trimming shortened V by 0 bases and J by 4 bases, and 8 bases separated the two germline ends. Looked up from germline, CDR1 is SGHKS and CDR2 is YYEKEE (reference sequence).

This clone is medium-sized in the sample. The chain couples TRBV7-6 to TRBJ1-4, with D uncertain. V lost 5 bases, J lost 4 bases, and 14 bases lay in between. Germline CDR1 and CDR2: SGHVS and FNYEAQ. This CDR3 spans 15 amino acids. The CDR3 nucleotides read TGTGCCAGCAGCCCAAGGGCCGGATATAATGAAAAACTGTTTTTT. This codes for CASSPRAGYNEKLFF.

V is TRBV20-1 and J is TRBJ2-7; no definite D call. V lost 8 bases to trimming and J lost 3 bases, with 11 bases between them. CDR3 length equals 11 residues. CDR1 and CDR2 (germline): DFQATT, SNEGSKA (reference sequence). The DNA for the CDR3 is TGCAGTCTACAAGCAGGCTACGAGCAGTACTTC. This translates into CSLQAGYEQYF.

By frequency in the sample, this clone is medium-sized. V is TRBV5-1 and J is TRBJ2-1; 9 bases line up with TRBD1. The junction had 7 bases not matched to a gene; V was cut back by 0 bases and J by 6 bases. CDR1 and CDR2 from the germline V gene are SGHRS and YFSETQ. The CDR3 covers 16 residues. CDR3 sequence reads: CASSLATGQGINEQFF. CDR3 DNA sequence: TGCGCCAGCAGCTTGGCCACCGGACAGGGGATCAATGAGCAGTTCTTC.

V gene TRBV13 combines with J gene TRBJ2-1; TRBD1 matches at 7 bases. CDR3 length equals 16 residues. Losses at the gene ends were 4 bases for V and 3 bases for J; bases not matched to a gene: 9. Germline lookup yields CDR1 PRHDT and CDR2 FYEKMQ (reference sequence). For the CDR3, the DNA is TGTGCCAGCAGCTCCGAAGGGACAGTTCTCTACAATGAGCAGTTCTTC. Translated, it gives CASSSEGTVLYNEQFF. Looking up the rest from reference TRBV13 and TRBJ2-1 gives the full variable domain: AAGVIQSPRHLIKEKRETATLKCYPIPRHDTVYWYQQGPGQDPQFLISFYEKMQSDKGSIPDRFSAQQFSDYHSELNMSSLELGDSALYFCASSSEGTVLYNEQFFGPGTRLTVL.

This clone is labeled large. The chain couples TRBV2 to TRBJ1-4, with TRBD1 as a possible D gene (5 bases). The CDR3 has 14 amino acids. Germline CDR1 SNHLY, CDR2 FYNNEI. V gave up 4 bases and J gave up 6 bases, with 12 bases separating them. The CDR3 spells CASSGNRRHEKLFF. CDR3 sequence (DNA): TGTGCCAGCAGTGGGAACAGGAGGCATGAAAAACTGTTTTTT.

This clone turned up a few times. V is TRBV11-2 and J is TRBJ2-6, with 7 bases matching TRBD1. The V gene end was trimmed by 5 bases and the J gene end by 0 bases; junction bases not matched to a gene: 7. Germline values: CDR1 SGHAT, CDR2 FQNNGV. There are 17 residues in the CDR3. Written as DNA, the CDR3 is TGTGCCAGCAGCGCGACAGGGTCTCCCTCTGGGGCCAACGTCCTGACTTTC. Residues: CASSATGSPSGANVLTF.

Of note for this clone: A read error is likely here: a far larger clone is one base away. Different DNA sequences within this sample yield the same CDR3. The CDR3 sequence is CASSLTGAHNSPLHF. The CDR3 DNA reads TGTGCCAGCAGCCTGACAGGGGCTCACAATTCGCCCCTCCACTTT. The rearrangement uses TRBV11-2 and TRBJ1-6; 8 bases match TRBD1. Germline V gene data show CDR1 as SGHAT and CDR2 as FQNNGV. This CDR3 spans 15 amino acids.

The V gene is TRBV7-6, the J gene TRBJ2-2; D possibly corresponds to TRBD2 (6 bases). This CDR3 contains 15 residues. Trimming stripped 5 bases from V and 5 bases from J, with 15 bases between. The germline V gene encodes CDR1 SGHVS and CDR2 FNYEAQ. CDR3 sequence: CASSIQGGRTGELFF. The CDR3 DNA reads TGTGCCAGCAGCATCCAGGGAGGCAGGACCGGGGAGCTGTTTTTT.

This clone is judged medium-sized (0.01 to 0.1%). The V call is TRBV11-2, the J call TRBJ2-3; D not resolved. Trimming took off 5 bases at V and 5 bases at J, with 8 bases between the two ends. The germline gives CDR1 SGHAT, CDR2 FQNNGV. This CDR3 comprises 12 residues. This CDR3 is CASSPYLDTQYF. The CDR3 nucleotides read TGTGCCAGCAGCCCCTACCTAGATACGCAGTATTTT.

The rearrangement joins TRBV27 to TRBJ2-1; 8 bases align to TRBD1. The CDR3 consists of 21 residues. CDR1 is MNHEY, CDR2 SMNVEV, per germline (reference sequence). With 2 bases clipped from V and 3 bases from J, the junction kept 21 bases outside the gene matches. In nucleotides, the CDR3 is TGTGCCAGCAGTTTAGGGTTCCAACAGGGGGGTCACTACTACTACTACAATGAGCAGTTCTTC. Protein: CASSLGFQQGGHYYYYNEQFF.

There are a few counts of this clone. The V and J genes are TRBV29-1 and TRBJ1-1; D is unresolved. The CDR3 contains 12 residues. V was clipped by 7 bases and J by 3 bases, with 12 bases between them. Germline V lookup: CDR1 SQVTM, CDR2 ANQGSEA. In DNA form, the CDR3 reads TGCAGCGATCAAACCGGGGACACTGAAGCTTTCTTT. Its protein product is CSDQTGDTEAFF.

This clone showed up just a few times. The chain joins TRBV6-5 to TRBJ2-7, with D tentatively TRBD2 (6 bases). CDR1 and CDR2 (germline): MNHEY, SVGAGI. CDR3 length: 15 residues. Trimming left V 5 bases short and J 2 bases short, with 16 bases between. CDR3 in amino acids: CASSPTGLSTYEQYF. CDR3 bases: TGTGCCAGCAGTCCTACGGGACTTAGCACCTACGAGCAGTACTTC.